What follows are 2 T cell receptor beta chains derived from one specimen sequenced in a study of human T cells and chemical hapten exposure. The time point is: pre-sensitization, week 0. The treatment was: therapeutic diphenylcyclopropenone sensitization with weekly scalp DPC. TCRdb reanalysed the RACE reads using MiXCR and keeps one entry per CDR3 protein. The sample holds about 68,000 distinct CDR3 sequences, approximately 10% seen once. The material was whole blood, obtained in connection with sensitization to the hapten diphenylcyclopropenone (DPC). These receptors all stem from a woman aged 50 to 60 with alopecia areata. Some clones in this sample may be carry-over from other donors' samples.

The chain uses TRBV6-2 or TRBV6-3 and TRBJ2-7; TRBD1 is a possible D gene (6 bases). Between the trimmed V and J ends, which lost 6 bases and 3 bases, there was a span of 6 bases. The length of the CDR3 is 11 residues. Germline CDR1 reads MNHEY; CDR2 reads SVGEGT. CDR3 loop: CASRDSYEQYF. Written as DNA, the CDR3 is TGTGCCAGCAGGGACAGCTACGAGCAGTACTTC.

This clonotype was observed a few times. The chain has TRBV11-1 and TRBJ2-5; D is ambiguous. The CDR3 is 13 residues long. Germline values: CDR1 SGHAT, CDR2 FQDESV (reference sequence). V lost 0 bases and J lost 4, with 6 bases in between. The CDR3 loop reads CASSLARGETQYF. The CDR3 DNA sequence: TGTGCCAGCAGCTTAGCTAGAGGAGAGACCCAGTACTTC.